This T cell receptor (beta chain) was sequenced for a study of blood T cell repertoires in COVID-19. Study information: Italy, Spain and the United States were the sources of the convalescent and acute COVID-19 samples. In each case, the material was cDNA or gDNA derived from T cells, B-cell-depleted T cells, or PBMCs.

Under the authors' procedure: Counts of nucleated cells, estimated from reference gene primer amplification, were obtained. Assay: immunoSEQ multiplex PCR; the TCRdb copy retains only in-frame clones and omits some. That table gives V, J and clone size, and the DNA gave D and trimming. The sample has 86,000 or so clones; 79% are singletons. CDR3 size: 14 residues. Per the germline V gene, CDR1 is MNHEY and CDR2 is SMNVEV (reference sequence). Trimming took off 4 bases at V and 1 base at J, with 10 bases between the two ends. V gene TRBV27 combines with J gene TRBJ2-5; D unclear. Input material: peripheral blood. This sequence was found in a man aged 65-85 years with acute or convalescent COVID-19. The CDR3 region has the DNA TGTGCCAGCAGTTCCGCACAAAGCCAAGAGACCCAGTACTTC. This gives the protein CASSSAQSQETQYF.